This entry is about one TCR beta chain. Antigen: not known. The germline V gene encodes CDR1 LNHDA and CDR2 SQIVND (reference sequence). This CDR3 comprises 15 residues. Trimming took off 4 bases at V and 1 base at J, with 11 bases between the two ends. These data come from a study of OX40 agonist ivuxolimab in advanced cancers. Overall study findings and caveats: Expanded peripheral T-cell antigen specificity went undetermined. On average, CD8+ T cells showed a greater number of expanded clones than CD4+. Both CD4+ and CD8+ T cell populations in blood had undergone clonal expansion by week 6 at 0.1 to 3.0 mg/kg.

TCRdb's copy holds only in-frame clones and misses some; the assay was immunoSEQ multiplex PCR. The sample lists some 17,000 clones; 80% to 90% were seen once. The chain combines TRBV19 with TRBJ1-5; perhaps TRBD1 as D (6 bases). The clonotype originates from an adult with an advanced solid tumor such as melanoma, head and neck, liver or kidney cancer. The sample was CD4+ or CD8+ T cells sorted from blood, taken in a trial of the OX40 agonist ivuxolimab. This CDR3 is CASSTQGRSNQPQHF. The CDR3 region has the DNA TGTGCCAGTAGTACCCAGGGGAGGAGCAATCAGCCCCAGCATTTT.